This T cell receptor beta chain came from a study of human T cells and chemical hapten exposure. The time point was: patch test 2, 6 weeks after DPC sensitization. Treatment specified: therapeutic diphenylcyclopropenone sensitization with weekly scalp DPC. In every case, blood was obtained before the patch test was applied. The template was total RNA from unfractionated whole blood. TCRdb passed the RACE reads through MiXCR, listing each CDR3 protein once. The sample lists around 42,000 distinct CDR3 sequences; less than 4% were seen once. The CDR3 consists of 12 residues. V shed 7 bases, J shed 9 bases, and the junction held 7 bases outside the gene matches. CDR1 and CDR2 (germline): MNHEY, SVGAGI. This clonotype was observed many times.

The sequence was obtained from a man between 40 and 49 years old with alopecia areata. Some clones in this sample may be carry-over from other donors' samples. The sequenced sample was whole blood, obtained in connection with sensitization to the hapten diphenylcyclopropenone (DPC). The chain has TRBV6-5 and TRBJ2-5, with 8 bases fitting TRBD2. The CDR3 DNA follows: TGTGCCAGCAATTTACGGGGGGGTTCCCAGTACTTC. It codes for CASNLRGGSQYF.